Presented here are 17 T cell receptor beta chains from one specimen sequenced in a study of early stage breast cancer tumors. The table came from immunoSEQ multiplex PCR; TCRdb's copy has only in-frame clones and leaves some out. Here the sample spans fewer than 90,000 clones, roughly 80% being singletons. Input material: blood. The receptor source for this set is a person between 60 and 69 years old with breast cancer.

CDR3 sequence (DNA): TGTGCCTGGAGTGGGACAGGGATCAATGAGCAGTTCTTC. It codes for CAWSGTGINEQFF. The rearrangement joins TRBV30 to TRBJ2-1; 8 positions agree with TRBD1. J gave up 6 bases and V 1 base, and 2 bases lay outside the gene matches. The CDR3 totals 13 residues. Germline V gives CDR1 GTSNPN, CDR2 SVGIG (reference sequence). The full variable domain, completed using reference TRBV30 and TRBJ2-1, is SQTIHQWPATLVQPVGSPLSLECTVEGTSNPNLYWYRQAAGRGLQLLFYSVGIGQISSEVPQNLSASRPQDRQFILSSKKLLLSDSGFYLCAWSGTGINEQFFGPGTRLTVL.

The rearrangement joins TRBV5-4 to TRBJ2-7; tentative D call: TRBD1 (5 bases). The V and J ends lost 0 bases and 6 bases respectively, with 13 bases between them. Germline-derived CDR1 and CDR2 are SGHNT and YYREEE (reference sequence). This CDR3 comprises 14 residues. CDR3 DNA: TGTGCCAGCAGCTTGGAGCCTAGGGGATCCGAGCAGTACTTC. Protein product: CASSLEPRGSEQYF.

The chain has TRBV7-6 and TRBJ2-3, with TRBD2 identical over 7 bases. There are 14 residues in the CDR3. CDR1 is SGHVS and CDR2 is FNYEAQ in the germline V gene. J was trimmed by 2 bases and V by 6 bases; bases with no gene match: 5. The CDR3 DNA reads TGTGCCAGCAGACCCAGCGGGAACACAGATACGCAGTATTTT. Translating it yields CASRPSGNTDTQYF.

The chain joins TRBV18 to TRBJ2-5; tentative D call: TRBD2 (5 bases). This CDR3 comprises 12 residues. Looked up from germline, CDR1 is KGHSH and CDR2 is LQKENI. The V and J ends lost 5 bases and 5 bases respectively, with 9 bases between them. CDR3 DNA: TGTGCCAGCTCAAGGGAGTGGGAGACCCAGTACTTC. Its translation is CASSREWETQYF.

The chain joins TRBV11-2 to TRBJ2-3; no clear D gene. Germline V CDR1 and CDR2: SGHAT, FQNNGV. The CDR3 has 11 amino acids. The V end was cut by 1 base, the J end by 5 bases, with 1 base between. Here the CDR3 reads CASSLVDTQYF. As DNA, the CDR3 is TGTGCCAGCAGCTTAGTAGATACGCAGTATTTT.

The count of this clone is one. The V gene is TRBV18, the J gene TRBJ2-3; 10 positions agree with TRBD2. The V segment lost 6 bases and the J segment 5 bases; nucleotides outside the gene matches: 5. CDR1 and CDR2 (germline): KGHSH, LQKENI. The CDR3 is made up of 14 amino acids. Here the CDR3 DNA reads TGTGCCAGCTCCGGGACTAGCGAAGGAGATACGCAGTATTTT. It specifies CASSGTSEGDTQYF.

The V gene is TRBV10-3, the J gene TRBJ1-1; tentative D call: TRBD1 (5 bases). Germline CDR1 is ENHRY and CDR2 is SYGVKD. V was trimmed by 4 bases and J by 0 bases, leaving 9 bases between them. The CDR3 loop spans 14 amino acids. The CDR3 coding sequence is TGTGCCATCAGTGCGGAAGGGGTGAACACTGAAGCTTTCTTT. Protein product: CAISAEGVNTEAFF.

The table lists this clone with a few counts. The chain employs TRBV6-6 and TRBJ1-5; D possibly corresponds to TRBD1 (6 bases). V was pared by 10 bases and J by 1 base, with 8 bases between. Germline CDR1 and CDR2: MNHNY and SVGAGI (reference sequence). The CDR3 totals 12 residues. CDR3 protein: CATGGSNQPQHF. CDR3 sequence (DNA): TGTGCCACCGGGGGCAGCAATCAGCCCCAGCATTTT.

This chain links TRBV28 with TRBJ1-2, with no clear D. The V end lost 2 bases, the J end lost 4 bases, and 17 bases lay between the germline ends. Germline CDR1 reads MDHEN; CDR2 reads SYDVKM. The CDR3 is 16 residues long. This chain's CDR3 is CASSLGGPMRRYGYTF. The DNA for the CDR3 is TGTGCCAGCAGTTTAGGAGGACCCATGCGCCGCTATGGCTACACCTTC.

The chain couples TRBV11-2 to TRBJ2-5; 9 bases are shared with TRBD2. Germline loops: CDR1 SGHAT, CDR2 FQNNGV. The CDR3 length is 17 residues. V dropped 1 base and J dropped 4; count of bases not matched to a gene: 10. CDR3 region: CASSLGLGGGAGETQYF. The CDR3 DNA is TGTGCCAGCAGCTTAGGGTTGGGCGGGGGGGCCGGAGAGACCCAGTACTTC.

This rearrangement joins TRBV5-1 to TRBJ2-3; 10 bases match TRBD1. The CDR3 totals 14 residues. Germline assignment: CDR1 SGHRS and CDR2 YFSETQ. V lost 5 bases, J lost 4 bases, and 4 bases stayed unmatched. The CDR3 DNA sequence: TGCGCCAGCAGGGGGGACAGGGGTGCAGATACGCAGTATTTT. Its translation is CASRGDRGADTQYF.

The chain employs TRBV13 and TRBJ2-1, with 7 bases that match TRBD2. Germline CDR1 and CDR2: PRHDT and FYEKMQ (reference sequence). CDR3 length: 13 amino acids. Unmatched junction bases numbered 1, after V lost 6 bases and J lost 2 bases. The CDR3 region is CASSAGAYNEQFF. The CDR3 region has the DNA TGTGCCAGCAGTGCGGGGGCCTACAATGAGCAGTTCTTC.

This sequence joins TRBV5-6 and TRBJ2-7; either TRBD1 or TRBD2 may fit D (6 bases each). The V end lost 0 bases, the J end lost 6 bases, and 16 bases lay between the germline ends. CDR3 size: 15 residues. Germline V gives CDR1 SGHDT, CDR2 YYEEEE. CDR3: CASSLGLLRGGEQYF. CDR3 nucleotides: TGTGCCAGCAGCTTGGGTCTTCTCAGGGGAGGCGAGCAGTACTTC.

The CDR3 spells CASSEGQTTDTQYF. CDR3 DNA: TGTGCCAGCAGTGAAGGTCAGACCACAGATACGCAGTATTTT. The V and J genes are TRBV6-4 and TRBJ2-3; D ambiguous. Germline V gene sequence: CDR1 MRHNA, CDR2 SNTAGT. CDR3 length equals 14 residues. V shed 3 bases and J shed 2 bases, with 9 bases lying between them.

V usage is TRBV6-5 and J usage is TRBJ1-2; no clear D gene. The CDR3 runs to 14 residues. Trimming stripped 2 bases from V and 8 bases from J, with 15 bases between. CDR1 is MNHEY and CDR2 is SVGAGI in the germline V gene. The CDR3 protein is CASSYRPEARGYTF. CDR3 bases: TGTGCCAGCAGTTACCGGCCGGAAGCGAGGGGCTACACCTTC.

J is TRBJ2-3 and V is TRBV10-2; the D gene is possibly TRBD2 (7 bases). Germline V CDR1 and CDR2: WSHSY, SAAADI. This CDR3 is built from 16 residues. Trimming left V 5 bases short and J 8 bases short, with 23 bases between. DNA of the CDR3: TGCGCCAGCAGTAGAGTACAGGGAGGGGGGGGAGCTACGCAGTATTTT. Its protein is CASSRVQGGGGATQYF.

The V call is TRBV4-1, the J call TRBJ1-1; no firm D call. The CDR3 has 15 amino acids. Germline V lookup: CDR1 MGHRA, CDR2 YSYEKL. Trimming stripped 3 bases from V and 5 bases from J, with 16 bases between. The CDR3 loop is CASSQVQSRGTEAFF. CDR3 DNA: TGCGCCAGCAGCCAGGTACAGAGCCGTGGGACTGAAGCTTTCTTT.